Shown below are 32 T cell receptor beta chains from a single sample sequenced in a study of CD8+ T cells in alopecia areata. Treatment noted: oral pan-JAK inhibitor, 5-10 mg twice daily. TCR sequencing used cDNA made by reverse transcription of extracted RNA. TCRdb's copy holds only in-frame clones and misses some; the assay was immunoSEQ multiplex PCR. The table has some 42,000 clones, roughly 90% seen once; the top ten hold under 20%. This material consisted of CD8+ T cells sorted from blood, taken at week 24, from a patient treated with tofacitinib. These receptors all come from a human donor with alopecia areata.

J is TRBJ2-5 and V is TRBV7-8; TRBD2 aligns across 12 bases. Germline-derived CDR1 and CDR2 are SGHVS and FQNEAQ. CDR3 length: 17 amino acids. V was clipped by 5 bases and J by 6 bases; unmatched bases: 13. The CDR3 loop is CASSADQLAGGKKTQYF. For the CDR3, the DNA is TGTGCCAGCAGCGCAGACCAACTAGCGGGGGGCAAGAAGACCCAGTACTTC.

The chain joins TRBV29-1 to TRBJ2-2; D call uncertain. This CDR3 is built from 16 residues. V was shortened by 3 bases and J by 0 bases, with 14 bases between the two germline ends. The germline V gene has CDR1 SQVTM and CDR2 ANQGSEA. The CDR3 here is CSVDGPALANTGELFF. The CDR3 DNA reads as TGCAGCGTTGACGGTCCTGCCTTAGCGAACACCGGGGAGCTGTTTTTT.

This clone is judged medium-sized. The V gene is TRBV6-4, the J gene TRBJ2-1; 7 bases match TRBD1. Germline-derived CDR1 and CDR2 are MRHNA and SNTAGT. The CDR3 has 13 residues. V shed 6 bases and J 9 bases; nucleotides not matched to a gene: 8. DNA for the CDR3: TGTGCCAGCAGCGGGACAGCTATCGGTGAGCAGTTCTTC. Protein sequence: CASSGTAIGEQFF.

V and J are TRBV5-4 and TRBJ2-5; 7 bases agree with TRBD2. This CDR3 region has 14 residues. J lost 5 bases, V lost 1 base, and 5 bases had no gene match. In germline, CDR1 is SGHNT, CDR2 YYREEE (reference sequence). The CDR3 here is CASSLWGGVETQYF. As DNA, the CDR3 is TGTGCCAGCAGCTTGTGGGGAGGGGTCGAGACCCAGTACTTC.

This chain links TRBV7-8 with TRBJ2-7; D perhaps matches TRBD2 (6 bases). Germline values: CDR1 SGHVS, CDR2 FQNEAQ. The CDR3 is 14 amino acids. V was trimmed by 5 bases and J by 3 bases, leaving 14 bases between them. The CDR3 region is CASSTLGRFYEQYF. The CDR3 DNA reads TGTGCCAGCAGCACCCTGGGGAGGTTCTACGAGCAGTACTTC.

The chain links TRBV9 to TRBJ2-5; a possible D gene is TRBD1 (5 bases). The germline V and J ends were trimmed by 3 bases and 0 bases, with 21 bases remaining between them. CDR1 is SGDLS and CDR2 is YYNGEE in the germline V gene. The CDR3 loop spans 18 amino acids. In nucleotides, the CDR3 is TGTGCCAGCAGCGCGAGCGTTCGAACCGGACAAAACCAAGAGACCCAGTACTTC. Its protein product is CASSASVRTGQNQETQYF.

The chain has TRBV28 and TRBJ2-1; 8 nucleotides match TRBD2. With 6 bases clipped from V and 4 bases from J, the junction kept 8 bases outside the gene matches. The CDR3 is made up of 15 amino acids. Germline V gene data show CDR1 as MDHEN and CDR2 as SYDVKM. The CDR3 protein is CASRELAERYNEQFF. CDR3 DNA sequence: TGTGCCAGCAGGGAACTAGCGGAGAGATACAATGAGCAGTTCTTC.

CDR3 region: CASRPSRETDTQYF. CDR3 nucleotides: TGTGCCAGCCGTCCCAGTAGGGAGACAGATACGCAGTATTTT. This chain uses TRBV2 with TRBJ2-3; the D gene is possibly TRBD2 (5 bases). The CDR3 covers 14 residues. The ends were cut back, 8 bases at V and 3 bases at J, with 15 bases in the middle. Per germline, CDR1 SNHLY and CDR2 FYNNEI.

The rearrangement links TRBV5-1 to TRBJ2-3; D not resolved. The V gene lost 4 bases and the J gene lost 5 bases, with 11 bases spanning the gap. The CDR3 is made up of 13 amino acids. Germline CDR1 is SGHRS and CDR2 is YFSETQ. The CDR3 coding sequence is TGCGCCAGCAGCCCGACCCTTGAAGATACGCAGTATTTT. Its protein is CASSPTLEDTQYF. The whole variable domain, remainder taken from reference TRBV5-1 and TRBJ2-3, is KAGVTQTPRYLIKTRGQQVTLSCSPISGHRSVSWYQQTPGQGLQFLFEYFSETQRNKGNFPGRFSGRQFSNSRSEMNVSTLELGDSALYLCASSPTLEDTQYFGPGTRLTVL.

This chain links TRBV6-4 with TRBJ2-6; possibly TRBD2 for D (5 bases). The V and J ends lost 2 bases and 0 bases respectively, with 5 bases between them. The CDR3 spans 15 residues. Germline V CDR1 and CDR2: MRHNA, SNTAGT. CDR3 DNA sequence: TGTGCCAGCAGTGACGGAGGCTCTGGGGCCAACGTCCTGACTTTC. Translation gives CASSDGGSGANVLTF.

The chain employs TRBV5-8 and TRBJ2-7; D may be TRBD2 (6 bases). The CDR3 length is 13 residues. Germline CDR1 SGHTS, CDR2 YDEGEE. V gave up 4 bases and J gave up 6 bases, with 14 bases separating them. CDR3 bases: TGTGCCAGCAGCCCTCTTGGCGGGGCCGAGCAGTACTTC. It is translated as CASSPLGGAEQYF.

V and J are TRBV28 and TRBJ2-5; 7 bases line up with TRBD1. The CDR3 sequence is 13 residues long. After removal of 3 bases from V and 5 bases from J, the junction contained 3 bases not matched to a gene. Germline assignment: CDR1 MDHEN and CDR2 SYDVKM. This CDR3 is CASSFTGEETQYF. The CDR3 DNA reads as TGTGCCAGCAGTTTCACAGGGGAGGAGACCCAGTACTTC.

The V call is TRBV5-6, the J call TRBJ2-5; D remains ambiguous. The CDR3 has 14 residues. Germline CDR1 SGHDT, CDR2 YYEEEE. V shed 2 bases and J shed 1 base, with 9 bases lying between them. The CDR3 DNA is TGTGCCAGCAGCTTCAGGCGGTTCCAAGAGACCCAGTACTTC. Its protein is CASSFRRFQETQYF.

CDR3 DNA sequence: TGTGCCAGCAGATACAGGCCCACCTACGAGCAGTACTTC. Its protein product is CASRYRPTYEQYF. The chain couples TRBV28 to TRBJ2-7; D is possibly TRBD1 (5 bases). V was pared by 6 bases and J by 2 bases, with 11 bases between. Looked up from germline, CDR1 is MDHEN and CDR2 is SYDVKM. This CDR3 spans 13 amino acids.

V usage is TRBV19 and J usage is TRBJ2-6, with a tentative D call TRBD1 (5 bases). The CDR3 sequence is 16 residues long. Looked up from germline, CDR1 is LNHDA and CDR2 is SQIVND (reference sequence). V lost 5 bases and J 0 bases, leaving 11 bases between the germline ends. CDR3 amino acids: CASSSGYGSGANVLTF. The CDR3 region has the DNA TGTGCCAGTAGTTCAGGGTACGGCTCTGGGGCCAACGTCCTGACTTTC.

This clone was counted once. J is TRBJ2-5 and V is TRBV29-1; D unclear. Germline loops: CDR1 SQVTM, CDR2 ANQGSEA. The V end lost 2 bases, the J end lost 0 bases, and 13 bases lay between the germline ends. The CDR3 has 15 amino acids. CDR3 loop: CSVESQEPYQETQYF. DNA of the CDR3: TGCAGCGTTGAAAGCCAGGAACCGTACCAAGAGACCCAGTACTTC.

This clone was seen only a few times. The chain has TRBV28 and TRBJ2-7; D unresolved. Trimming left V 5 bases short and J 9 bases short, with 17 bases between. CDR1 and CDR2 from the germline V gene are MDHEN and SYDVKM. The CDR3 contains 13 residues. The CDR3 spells CASSLQTGFGQYF. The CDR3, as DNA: TGTGCCAGCAGTCTCCAGACCGGATTTGGGCAGTACTTC.

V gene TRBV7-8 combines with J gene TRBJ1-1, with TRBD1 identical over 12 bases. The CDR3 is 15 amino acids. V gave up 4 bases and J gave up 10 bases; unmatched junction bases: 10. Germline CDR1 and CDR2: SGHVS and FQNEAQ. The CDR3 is CASSSQPGQGAGAFF. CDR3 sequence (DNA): TGTGCCAGCAGCTCCCAACCGGGACAGGGGGCAGGAGCTTTCTTT.

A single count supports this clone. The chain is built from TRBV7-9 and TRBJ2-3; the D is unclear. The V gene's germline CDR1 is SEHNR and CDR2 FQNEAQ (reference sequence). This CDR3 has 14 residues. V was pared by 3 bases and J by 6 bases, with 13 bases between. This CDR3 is CASSFPKHRDTQYF. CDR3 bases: TGTGCCAGCAGCTTTCCCAAGCACCGGGATACGCAGTATTTT.

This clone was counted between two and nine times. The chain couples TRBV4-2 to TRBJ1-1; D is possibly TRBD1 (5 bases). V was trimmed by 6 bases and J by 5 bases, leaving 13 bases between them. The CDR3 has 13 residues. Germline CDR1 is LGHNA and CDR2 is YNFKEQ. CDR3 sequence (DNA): TGTGCCAGCAGGATTCCAGGGAGAACTGAAGCTTTCTTT. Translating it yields CASRIPGRTEAFF.

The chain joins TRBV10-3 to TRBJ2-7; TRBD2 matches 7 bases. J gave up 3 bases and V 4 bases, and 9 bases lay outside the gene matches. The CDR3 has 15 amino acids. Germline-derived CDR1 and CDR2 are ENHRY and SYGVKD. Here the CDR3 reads CAISGAGVSFYEQYF. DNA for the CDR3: TGTGCCATCAGTGGGGCGGGGGTATCTTTCTACGAGCAGTACTTC.

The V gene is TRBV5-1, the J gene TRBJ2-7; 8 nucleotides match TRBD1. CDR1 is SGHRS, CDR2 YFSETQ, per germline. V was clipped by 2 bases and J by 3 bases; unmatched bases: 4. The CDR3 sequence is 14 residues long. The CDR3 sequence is CASSFGQGSYEQYF. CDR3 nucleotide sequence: TGCGCCAGCAGCTTCGGACAGGGAAGCTACGAGCAGTACTTC.

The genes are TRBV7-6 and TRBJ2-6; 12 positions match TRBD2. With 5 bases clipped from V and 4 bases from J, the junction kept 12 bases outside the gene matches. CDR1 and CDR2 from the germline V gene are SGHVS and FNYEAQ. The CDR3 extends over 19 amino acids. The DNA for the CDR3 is TGTGCCAGCAGCCCCACTAGCGGGGGGTCCCTAGCAGGGGCCAACGTCCTGACTTTC. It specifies CASSPTSGGSLAGANVLTF.

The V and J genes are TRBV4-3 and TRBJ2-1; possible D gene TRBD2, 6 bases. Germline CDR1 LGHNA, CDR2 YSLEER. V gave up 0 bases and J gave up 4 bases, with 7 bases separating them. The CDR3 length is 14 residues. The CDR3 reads CASSQELAYNEQFF. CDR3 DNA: TGCGCCAGCAGCCAAGAGCTAGCGTACAATGAGCAGTTCTTC.

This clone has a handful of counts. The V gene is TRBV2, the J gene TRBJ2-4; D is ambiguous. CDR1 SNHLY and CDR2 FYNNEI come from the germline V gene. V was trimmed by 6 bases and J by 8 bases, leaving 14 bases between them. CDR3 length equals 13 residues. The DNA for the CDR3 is TGTGCCAGCAGCCGGGCCTCAAGGGACATTCAGTACTTC. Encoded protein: CASSRASRDIQYF.

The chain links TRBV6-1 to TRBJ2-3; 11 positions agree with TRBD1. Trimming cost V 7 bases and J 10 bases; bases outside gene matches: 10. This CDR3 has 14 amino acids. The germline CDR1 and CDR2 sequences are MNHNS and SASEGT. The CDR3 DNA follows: TGTGCCAGCACCGCCGGGACAGGGGGAATCCCGCAGTATTTT. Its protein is CASTAGTGGIPQYF.

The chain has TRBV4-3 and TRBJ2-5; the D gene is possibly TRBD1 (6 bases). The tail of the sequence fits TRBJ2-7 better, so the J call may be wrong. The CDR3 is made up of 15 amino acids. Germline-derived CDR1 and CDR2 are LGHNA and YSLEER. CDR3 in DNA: TGCGCCAGCAGCCAAGACCGGACAGTCTCCTACGAGCAGTACTTC. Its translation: CASSQDRTVSYEQYF.

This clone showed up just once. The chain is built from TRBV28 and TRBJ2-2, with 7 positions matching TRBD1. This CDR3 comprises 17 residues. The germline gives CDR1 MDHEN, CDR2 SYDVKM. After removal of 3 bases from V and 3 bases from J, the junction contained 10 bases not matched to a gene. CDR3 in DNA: TGTGCCAGCAGTTTCATCCCACAGGGGTCGTACACCGGGGAGCTGTTTTTT. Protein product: CASSFIPQGSYTGELFF.

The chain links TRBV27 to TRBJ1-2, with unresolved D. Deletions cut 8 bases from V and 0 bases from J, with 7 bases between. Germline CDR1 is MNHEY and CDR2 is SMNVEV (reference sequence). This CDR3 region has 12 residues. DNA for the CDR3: TGTGCCAGCCCGACGGCTAACTATGGCTACACCTTC. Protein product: CASPTANYGYTF.

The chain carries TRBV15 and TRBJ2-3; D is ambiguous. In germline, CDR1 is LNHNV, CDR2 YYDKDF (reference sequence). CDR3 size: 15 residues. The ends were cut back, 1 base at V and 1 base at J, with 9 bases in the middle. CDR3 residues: CATSRADQGTDTQYF. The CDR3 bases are TGTGCCACCAGCAGAGCGGATCAGGGCACAGATACGCAGTATTTT.

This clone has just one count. In nucleotides, the CDR3 is TGTGCCAGCAGCCCCCGGGACGGCTCCTACGAGCAGTACTTC. Encoded protein: CASSPRDGSYEQYF. This chain joins TRBV7-9 and TRBJ2-7; perhaps D is TRBD1 or TRBD2 (5 bases each). Germline V gene data show CDR1 as SEHNR and CDR2 as FQNEAQ (reference sequence). V was trimmed by 5 bases and J by 0 bases, leaving 11 bases between them. The CDR3 runs to 14 residues. Full variable domain (missing parts from reference TRBV7-9 and TRBJ2-7): DTGVSQNPRHKITKRGQNVTFRCDPISEHNRLYWYRQTLGQGPEFLTYFQNEAQLEKSRLLSDRFSAERPKGSFSTLEIQRTEQGDSAMYLCASSPRDGSYEQYFGPGTRLTVT.

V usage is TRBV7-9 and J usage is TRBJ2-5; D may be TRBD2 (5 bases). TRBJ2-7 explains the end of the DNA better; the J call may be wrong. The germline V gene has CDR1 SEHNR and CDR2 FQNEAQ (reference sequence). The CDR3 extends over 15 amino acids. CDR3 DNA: TGTGCCAGCAGCCCTAGCTCCCGCCCCACCTACGAGCAGTACTTC. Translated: CASSPSSRPTYEQYF.